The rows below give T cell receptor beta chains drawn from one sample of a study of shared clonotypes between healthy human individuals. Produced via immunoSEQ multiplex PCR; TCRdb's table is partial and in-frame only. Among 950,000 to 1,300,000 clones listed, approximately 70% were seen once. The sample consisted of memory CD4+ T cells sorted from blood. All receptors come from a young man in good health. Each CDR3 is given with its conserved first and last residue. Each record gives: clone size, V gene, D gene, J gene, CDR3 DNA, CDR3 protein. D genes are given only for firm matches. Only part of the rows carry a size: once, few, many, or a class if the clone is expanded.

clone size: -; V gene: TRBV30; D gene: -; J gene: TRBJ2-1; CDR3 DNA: TGTGCCTGGACTAATGGGGGCGGGAGATCCCCCAATGAGCAGTTCTTC; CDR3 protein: CAWTNGGGRSPNEQFF
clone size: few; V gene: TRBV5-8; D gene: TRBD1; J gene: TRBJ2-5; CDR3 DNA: TGTGCCAGCAGCTTAGGCAGGGGGCGCGTAGAGACCCAGTACTTC; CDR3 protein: CASSLGRGRVETQYF
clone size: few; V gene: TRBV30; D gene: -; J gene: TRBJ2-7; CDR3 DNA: TGTGCCTGGAGCGCCGGGACGGACTTTAGCGAGCAGTACTTC; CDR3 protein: CAWSAGTDFSEQYF
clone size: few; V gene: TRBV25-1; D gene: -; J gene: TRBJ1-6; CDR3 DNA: TGTGCCAGCAGTGATTTCAGTACAGGACATTCACCCCTCCACTTT; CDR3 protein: CASSDFSTGHSPLHF
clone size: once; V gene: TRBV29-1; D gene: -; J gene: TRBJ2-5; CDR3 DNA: TGCAGCGTTGAAGAAGGGAGGCTTGGGTTTCGGGAGCAGTACTTC; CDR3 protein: CSVEEGRLGFREQYF
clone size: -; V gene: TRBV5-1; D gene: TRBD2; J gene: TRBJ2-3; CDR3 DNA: TGCGCCAGCAGCCCCCAGGGGACTAGCGGGCTCCGCACAGATACGCAGTATTTT; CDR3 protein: CASSPQGTSGLRTDTQYF
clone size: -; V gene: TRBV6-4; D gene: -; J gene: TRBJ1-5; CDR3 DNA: TGTGCCAGCTCCCCGGACAGGCCCCAGCATTTT; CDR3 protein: CASSPDRPQHF
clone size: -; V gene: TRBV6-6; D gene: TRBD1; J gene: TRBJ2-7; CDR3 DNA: TGTGCCAGCAGCTCGACAGGGATCTCCTACGAGCAGTACTTC; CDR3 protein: CASSSTGISYEQYF
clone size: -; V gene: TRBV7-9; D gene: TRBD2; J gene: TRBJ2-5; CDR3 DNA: TGTGCCAGCAGCTTGGCAGGGAGGGGGACCCAGTACTTC; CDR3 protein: CASSLAGRGTQYF
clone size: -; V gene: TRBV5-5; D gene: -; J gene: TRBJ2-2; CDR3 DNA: TGTGCCAGCAGCTTGTGGGCAGAGAACACCGGGGAGCTGTTTTTT; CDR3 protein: CASSLWAENTGELFF
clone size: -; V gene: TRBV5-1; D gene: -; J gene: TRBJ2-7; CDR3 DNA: TGCGCCACCCCGACCTGGGCTATCTACGAGCAGTACTTC; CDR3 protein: CATPTWAIYEQYF
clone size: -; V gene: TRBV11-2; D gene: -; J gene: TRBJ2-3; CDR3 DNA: TGTGCCAGCAGCTTAGAGGGGCTGACAGATACGCAGTATTTT; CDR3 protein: CASSLEGLTDTQYF
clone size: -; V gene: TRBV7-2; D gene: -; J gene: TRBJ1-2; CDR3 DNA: TGTGCCAGCAGAGTACCTCCGAGTGATGGCTACACCTTC; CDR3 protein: CASRVPPSDGYTF
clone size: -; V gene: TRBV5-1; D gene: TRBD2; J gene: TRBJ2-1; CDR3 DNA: TGCGCCAGCAGCCTAAACCTAGCGGAGAATGGTGAGCAGTTCTTC; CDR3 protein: CASSLNLAENGEQFF
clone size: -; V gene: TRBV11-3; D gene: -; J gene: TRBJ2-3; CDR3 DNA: TGTGCCAGCAGCGTAGATGGCAGCACAGATACGCAGTATTTT; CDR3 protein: CASSVDGSTDTQYF
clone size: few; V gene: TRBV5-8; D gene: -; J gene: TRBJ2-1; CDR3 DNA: TGTGCCAGCAGCTTGAGTCTGGGGCAGTTCTTC; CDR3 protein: CASSLSLGQFF
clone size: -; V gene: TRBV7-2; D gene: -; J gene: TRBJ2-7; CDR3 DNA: TGTGCCAGCAGGCCCTTAGGACAGACCTACGAGCAGTACTTC; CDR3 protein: CASRPLGQTYEQYF
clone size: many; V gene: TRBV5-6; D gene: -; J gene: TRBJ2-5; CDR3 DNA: TGTGCCAGCAGCTTCCTAGGATTAGAGACCCAGTACTTC; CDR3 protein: CASSFLGLETQYF
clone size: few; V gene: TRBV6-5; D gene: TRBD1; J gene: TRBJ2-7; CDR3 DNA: TGTGCCAGCAGTTACTCTCCGGGACAGGGTTCATACGAGCAGTACTTC; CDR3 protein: CASSYSPGQGSYEQYF
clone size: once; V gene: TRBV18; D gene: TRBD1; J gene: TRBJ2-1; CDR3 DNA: TGTGCCAGCTCACCAAAAGGGACAGACTACAATGAGCAGTTCTTC; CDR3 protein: CASSPKGTDYNEQFF
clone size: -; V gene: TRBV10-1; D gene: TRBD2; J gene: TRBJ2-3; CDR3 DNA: TGCGCCAGCAGTGATCGTCTAGCGGGAGGAACAGATACGCAGTATTTT; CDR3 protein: CASSDRLAGGTDTQYF
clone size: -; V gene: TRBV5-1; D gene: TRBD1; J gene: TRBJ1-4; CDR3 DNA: TGCGCCAGCAGCTTTGACAGGGGGAATGAAAAACTGTTTTTT; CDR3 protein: CASSFDRGNEKLFF
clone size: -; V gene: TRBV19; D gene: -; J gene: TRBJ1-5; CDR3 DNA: TGTGCCAGTAGTCAAGAGGGGAAGGGGAGTCAGCCCCAGCATTTT; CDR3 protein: CASSQEGKGSQPQHF
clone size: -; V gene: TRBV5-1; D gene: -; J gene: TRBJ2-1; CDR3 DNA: TGCGCCAGCCGCGGCGGGGCGGAGAACAATGAGCAGTTCTTC; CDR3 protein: CASRGGAENNEQFF
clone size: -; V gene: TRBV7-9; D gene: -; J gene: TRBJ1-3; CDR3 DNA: TGTGCCAGCAGCTTAGTTGGGACGGGCTCTGGAAACACCATATATTTT; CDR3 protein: CASSLVGTGSGNTIYF
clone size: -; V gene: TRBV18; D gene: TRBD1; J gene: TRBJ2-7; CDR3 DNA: TGTGCCAGCTCACCAGGAGCGCAGGGGGCCCGCGAGCAGTACTTC; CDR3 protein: CASSPGAQGAREQYF
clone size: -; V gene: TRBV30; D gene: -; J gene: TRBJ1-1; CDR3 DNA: TGTGCCTGGACCGTGGGGGCGTACACTGAAGCTTTCTTT; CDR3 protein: CAWTVGAYTEAFF
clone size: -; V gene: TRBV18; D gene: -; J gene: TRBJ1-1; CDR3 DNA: TGTGCCAGCTCCCAAAAACAGAACACTGAAGCTTTCTTT; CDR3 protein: CASSQKQNTEAFF